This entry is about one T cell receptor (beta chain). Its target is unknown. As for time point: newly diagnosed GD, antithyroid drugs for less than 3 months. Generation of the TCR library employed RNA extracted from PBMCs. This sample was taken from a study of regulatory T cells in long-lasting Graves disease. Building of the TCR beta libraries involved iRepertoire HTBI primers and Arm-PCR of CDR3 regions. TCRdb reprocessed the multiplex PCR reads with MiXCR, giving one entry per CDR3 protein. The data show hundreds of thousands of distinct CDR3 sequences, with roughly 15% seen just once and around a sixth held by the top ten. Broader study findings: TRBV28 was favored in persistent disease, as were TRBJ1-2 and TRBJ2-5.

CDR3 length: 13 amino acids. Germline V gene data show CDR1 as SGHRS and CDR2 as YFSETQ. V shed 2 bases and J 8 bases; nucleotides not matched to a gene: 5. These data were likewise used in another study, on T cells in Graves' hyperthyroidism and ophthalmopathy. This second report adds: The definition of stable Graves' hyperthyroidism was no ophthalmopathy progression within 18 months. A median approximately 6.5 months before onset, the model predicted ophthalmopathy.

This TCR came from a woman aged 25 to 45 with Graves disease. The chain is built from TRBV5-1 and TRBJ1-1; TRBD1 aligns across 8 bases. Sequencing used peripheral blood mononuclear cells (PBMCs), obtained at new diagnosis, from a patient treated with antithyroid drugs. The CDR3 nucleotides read TGCGCCAGCAGCTTCATCCGGACAGGGGAAGCTTTCTTT. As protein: CASSFIRTGEAFF.